This record covers a single T cell receptor (beta chain). Its antigen remains unidentified. Sequenced with the Oncomine TCR Beta short-read assay was DNA taken from cultured CD4+ T cells. TCRdb analysed the PCR reads with MiXCR anew, one entry per CDR3 protein. The sample includes roughly 11,000 distinct CDR3 sequences, under 50% of them seen just once. CDR1 SNHLY and CDR2 FYNNEI come from the germline V gene. Losses at the gene ends were 11 bases for V and 5 bases for J; bases not matched to a gene: 8. The CDR3 loop spans 12 amino acids. This entry is derived from a study of vaccination and CD4 T cells after COVID-19. Whole-study context: The post-vaccine samples came a median around 72 days after dose two (range 14 to 241).

Described treatment: 10-day PBMC culture with coronavirus spike peptide pools or control peptides (ViraFEST assay). Sequences were obtained from CD4+ T cells from blood, cultured in vitro. The clonotype was recovered from a human donor who had recovered from COVID-19. The rearrangement links TRBV2 to TRBJ2-7; 8 bases fit TRBD1. The CDR3 region is CAGRRTGNEQYF. DNA for the CDR3: TGTGCCGGCCGAAGGACAGGGAACGAGCAGTACTTC. Based on the CDR3 plus reference TRBV2 and TRBJ2-7, the full variable domain is EPEVTQTPSHQVTQMGQEVILRCVPISNHLYFYWYRQILGQKVEFLVSFYNNEISEKSEIFDDQFSVERPDGSNFTLKIRSTKLEDSAMYFCAGRRTGNEQYFGPGTRLTVT.